The present entry profiles one T cell receptor (beta chain) with its context. Trimming stripped 6 bases from V and 0 bases from J, with 12 bases between. This CDR3 region has 15 residues. Per the germline V gene, CDR1 is MNHNS and CDR2 is SASEGT. The data are from a study of neoadjuvant anti-PD-1 for oral cavity cancer. Assay used: immunoSEQ multiplex PCR; TCRdb lists only in-frame clones, some missing. The repertoire holds about 16,000 clones, with about 61% as singletons. Patients had newly diagnosed, untreated stage II-IVA oral cavity squamous cell carcinoma. The chain carries TRBV6-1 and TRBJ2-4; D is undetermined. The clonotype comes from a person aged 35-79 years with oral cavity squamous cell carcinoma. The sample in question was PBMCs, obtained before nivolumab (anti-PD-1) treatment. This chain's CDR3 is CASRSETLAKNIQYF. CDR3 DNA sequence: TGTGCCAGCAGATCGGAGACGTTAGCCAAAAACATTCAGTACTTC.